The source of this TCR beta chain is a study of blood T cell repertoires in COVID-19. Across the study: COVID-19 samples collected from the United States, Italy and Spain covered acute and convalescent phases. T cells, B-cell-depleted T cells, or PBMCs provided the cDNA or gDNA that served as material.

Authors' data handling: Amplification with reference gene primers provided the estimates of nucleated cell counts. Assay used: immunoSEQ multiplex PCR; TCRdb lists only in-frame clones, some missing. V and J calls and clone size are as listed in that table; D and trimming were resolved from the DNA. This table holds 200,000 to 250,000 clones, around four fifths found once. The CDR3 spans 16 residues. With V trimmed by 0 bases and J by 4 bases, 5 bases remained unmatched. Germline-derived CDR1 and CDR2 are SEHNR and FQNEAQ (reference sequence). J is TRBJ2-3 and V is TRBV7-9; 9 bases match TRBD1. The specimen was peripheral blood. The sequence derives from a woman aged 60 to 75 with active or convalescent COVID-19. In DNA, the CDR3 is TGTGCCAGCAGCTTAGCGAGGACAGGGGTCCCAGATACGCAGTATTTT. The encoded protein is CASSLARTGVPDTQYF.